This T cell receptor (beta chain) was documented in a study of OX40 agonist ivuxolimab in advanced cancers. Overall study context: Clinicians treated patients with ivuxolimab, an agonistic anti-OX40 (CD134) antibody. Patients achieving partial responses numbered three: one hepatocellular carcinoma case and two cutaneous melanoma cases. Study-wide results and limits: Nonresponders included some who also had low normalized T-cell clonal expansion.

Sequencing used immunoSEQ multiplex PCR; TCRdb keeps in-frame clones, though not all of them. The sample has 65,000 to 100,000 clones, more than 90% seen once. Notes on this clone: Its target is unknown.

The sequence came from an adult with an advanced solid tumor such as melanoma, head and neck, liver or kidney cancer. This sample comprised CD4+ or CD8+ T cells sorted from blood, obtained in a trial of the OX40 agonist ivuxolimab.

CDR3 DNA: TGTGCCAGCAGCGGTAAGGATACTAGCGGGATAACTCAGCAGTACTTC. Protein product: CASSGKDTSGITQQYF. J is TRBJ2-7 and V is TRBV28; 10 bases align to TRBD2. CDR1 and CDR2 (germline): MDHEN, SYDVKM. Losses at the gene ends were 6 bases for V and 8 bases for J; bases not matched to a gene: 16. The CDR3 is 16 residues long.